This T cell receptor beta chain was identified in a study of cytomegalovirus exposure and HLA in healthy donors. Study context: A previous analysis identified more than 100 million unique TCR beta sequences derived from 180 million or so T cells.

To note about this clone: Its matching antigen is unknown.

The V and J ends lost 2 bases and 8 bases, in that order; junction bases with no gene match: 2. CDR3 length equals 12 residues. Germline values: CDR1 GTSNPN, CDR2 SVGIG (reference sequence). Primers: 60 Vbeta forward and 13 Jbeta reverse. Measured with immunoSEQ multiplex PCR; TCRdb has only the in-frame clones, and not every one. There are some 250,000 clones in the sample; roughly 82% occur only once, and 5.4% lies in the top ten. General study findings and limits: Under in vitro conditions, a few CMV-associated chains were confirmed as specific for CMV antigens. Reportedly, TCR beta sequences accurately predicted HLA-A and HLA-B alleles in most subjects.

V gene TRBV30 combines with J gene TRBJ2-2, with 7 bases identical to TRBD2. Sequenced sample: PBMCs. The origin of this receptor is a woman aged 40 to 49 in good health and CMV-seropositive. The CDR3 DNA sequence: TGTGCCTGGAGTCGGGGGGAAGGGGAGCTGTTTTTT. It translates to CAWSRGEGELFF. Filled out from reference TRBV30 and TRBJ2-2, the complete variable domain reads SQTIHQWPATLVQPVGSPLSLECTVEGTSNPNLYWYRQAAGRGLQLLFYSVGIGQISSEVPQNLSASRPQDRQFILSSKKLLLSDSGFYLCAWSRGEGELFFGEGSRLTVL.